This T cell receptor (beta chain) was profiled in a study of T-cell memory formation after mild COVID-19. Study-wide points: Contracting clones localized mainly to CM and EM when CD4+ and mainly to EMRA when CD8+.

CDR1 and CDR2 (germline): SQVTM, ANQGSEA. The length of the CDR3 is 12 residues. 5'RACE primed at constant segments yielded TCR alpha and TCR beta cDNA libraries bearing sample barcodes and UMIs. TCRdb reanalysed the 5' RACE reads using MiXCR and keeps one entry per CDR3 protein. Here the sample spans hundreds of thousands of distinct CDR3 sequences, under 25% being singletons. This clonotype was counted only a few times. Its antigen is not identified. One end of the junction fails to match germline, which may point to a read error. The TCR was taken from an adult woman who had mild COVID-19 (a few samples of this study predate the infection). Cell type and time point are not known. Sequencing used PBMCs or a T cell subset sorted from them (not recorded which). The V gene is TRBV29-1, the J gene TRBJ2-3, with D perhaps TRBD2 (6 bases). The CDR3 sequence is CSVAQVRDSPNF. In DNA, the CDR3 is TGCAGCGTTGCCCAAGTCCGGGACTCTCCCAATTTT.